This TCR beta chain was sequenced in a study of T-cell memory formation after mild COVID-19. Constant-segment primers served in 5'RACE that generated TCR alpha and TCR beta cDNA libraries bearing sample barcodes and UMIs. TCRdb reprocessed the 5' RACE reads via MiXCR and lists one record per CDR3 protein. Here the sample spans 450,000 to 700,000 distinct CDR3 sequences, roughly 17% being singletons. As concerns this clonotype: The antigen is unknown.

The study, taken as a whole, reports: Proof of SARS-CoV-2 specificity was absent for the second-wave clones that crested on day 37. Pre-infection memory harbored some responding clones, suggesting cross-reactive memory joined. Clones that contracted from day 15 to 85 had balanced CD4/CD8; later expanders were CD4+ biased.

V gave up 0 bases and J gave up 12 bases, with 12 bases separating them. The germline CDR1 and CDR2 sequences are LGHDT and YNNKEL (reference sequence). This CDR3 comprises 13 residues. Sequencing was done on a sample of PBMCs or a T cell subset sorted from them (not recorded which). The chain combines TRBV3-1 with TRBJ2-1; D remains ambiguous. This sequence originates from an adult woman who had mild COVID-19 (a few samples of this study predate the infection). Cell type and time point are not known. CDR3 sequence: CASSQDTRFRQFF. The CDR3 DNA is TGTGCCAGCAGCCAAGATACGAGATTCCGGCAGTTCTTC.